The rows below give T cell receptor beta chains drawn from one sample of a study of T cell responses to AZD1222 COVID-19 vaccine. The data were produced by immunoSEQ multiplex PCR, yet TCRdb's version contains in-frame clones alone and is incomplete. This table has 180,000 or so clones, about nine tenths appearing once. The sequencing here drew on peripheral blood, taken 28 days after the second AZD1222 dose. The receptors here all came from an adult who received the AZD1222 COVID-19 vaccine. The CDR3 runs from the conserved cysteine through the conserved F or W.

v_call,j_call,cdr3_aa
TRBV6-1,TRBJ2-2,CASSESRFWNTGELFF
TRBV4-3,TRBJ2-2,CASSQGPGLQNTGELFF
TRBV30,TRBJ1-1,CAWRQGVSITNPLNTEAFF
TRBV7-9,TRBJ2-3,CASSYSGGRSDTQYF
TRBV5-1,TRBJ2-2,CASSLIRGRSTGELFF
TRBV3-1/TRBV3-2,TRBJ1-2,CASSPRGLYGYTF
TRBV7-9,TRBJ2-1,CASSLVHFTDNHNEQFF
TRBV3-1/TRBV3-2,TRBJ2-7,CASSQGTSGMYEQYF
TRBV19,TRBJ1-1,CASSIWTQGTEAFF
TRBV5-4,TRBJ1-2,CASSPQGWTSYGYTF
TRBV5-8,TRBJ1-3,CASSLRGNTIYF
TRBV27,TRBJ1-5,CASSEGAGSNQPQHF
TRBV27,TRBJ1-6,CASGISTGSYNSPLHF
TRBV2,TRBJ2-1,CASRLTGSSYNEQFF
TRBV5-1,TRBJ2-3,CASSLALAGYTDTQYF
TRBV7-2,TRBJ2-5,CASSLNGLTEETQYF
TRBV4-2,TRBJ2-1,CASSQEPGNKPSHGEQFF
TRBV30,TRBJ2-5,CAWSGGPQETQYF
TRBV2,TRBJ1-2,CASSEIARGSFYGYTF
TRBV4-3,TRBJ1-2,CASSQATGSRVYGYTF
TRBV7-2,TRBJ2-4,CASSFDRGRVTKNIQYF
TRBV28,TRBJ1-6,CASSFEGKGRSPLHF
TRBV3-1/TRBV3-2,TRBJ2-1,CASSLRRVSLSYNEQFF
TRBV30,TRBJ1-5,CAWNGGTQPQHF
TRBV7-2,TRBJ2-4,CASSSRTFLAKNIQYF
TRBV3-1/TRBV3-2,TRBJ1-1,CASSQVRTGVGTEAFF
TRBV24-1,TRBJ2-1,CATSDPRRGQFF
TRBV6-5,TRBJ2-7,CASSYLTSGRAEEQYF
TRBV7-9,TRBJ1-2,CASSLEGYGYTF
TRBV6-6,TRBJ2-1,CASRGGPIPYNEQFF
TRBV6-5,TRBJ2-7,CASSDSMMVYEQYF
TRBV20-1,TRBJ1-2,CSASAGTDLGYTF
TRBV4-3,TRBJ2-7,CASSQDGSGGEQYF
TRBV7-8,TRBJ1-1,CASSRTGLGTEAFF
TRBV11-2,TRBJ2-5,CASSLDATQYF